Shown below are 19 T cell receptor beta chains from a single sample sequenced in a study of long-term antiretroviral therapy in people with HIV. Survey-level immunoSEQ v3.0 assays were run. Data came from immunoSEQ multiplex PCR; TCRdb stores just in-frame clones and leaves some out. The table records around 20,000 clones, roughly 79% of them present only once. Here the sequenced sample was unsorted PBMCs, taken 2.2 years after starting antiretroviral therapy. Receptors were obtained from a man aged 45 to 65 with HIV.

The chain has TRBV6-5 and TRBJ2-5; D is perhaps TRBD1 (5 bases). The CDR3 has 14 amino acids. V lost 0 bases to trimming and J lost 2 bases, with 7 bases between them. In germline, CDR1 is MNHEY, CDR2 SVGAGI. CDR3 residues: CASSYSYRQETQYF. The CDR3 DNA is TGTGCCAGCAGTTACTCGTACAGGCAAGAGACCCAGTACTTC.

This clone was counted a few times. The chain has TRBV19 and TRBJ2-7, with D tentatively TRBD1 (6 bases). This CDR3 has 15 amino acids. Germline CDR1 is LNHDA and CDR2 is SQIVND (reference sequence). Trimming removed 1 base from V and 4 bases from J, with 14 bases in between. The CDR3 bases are TGTGCCAGTAGTATAGGATGGGGGCAGGGGTACGAGCAGTACTTC. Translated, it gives CASSIGWGQGYEQYF.

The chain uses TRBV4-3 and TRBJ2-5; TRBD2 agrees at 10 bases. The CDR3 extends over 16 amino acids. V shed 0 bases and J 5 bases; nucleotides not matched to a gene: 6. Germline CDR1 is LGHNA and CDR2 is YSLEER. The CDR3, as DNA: TGCGCCAGCAGCCAAGATTGGAGCGGGGGGGCGGAGACCCAGTACTTC. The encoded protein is CASSQDWSGGAETQYF.

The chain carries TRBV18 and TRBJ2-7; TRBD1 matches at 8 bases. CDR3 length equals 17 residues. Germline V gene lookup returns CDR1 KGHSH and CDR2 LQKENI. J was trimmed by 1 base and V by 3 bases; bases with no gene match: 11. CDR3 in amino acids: CASSPSGGVLSSYEQYF. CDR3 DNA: TGTGCCAGCTCACCGTCAGGGGGCGTCCTCTCATCCTACGAGCAGTACTTC.

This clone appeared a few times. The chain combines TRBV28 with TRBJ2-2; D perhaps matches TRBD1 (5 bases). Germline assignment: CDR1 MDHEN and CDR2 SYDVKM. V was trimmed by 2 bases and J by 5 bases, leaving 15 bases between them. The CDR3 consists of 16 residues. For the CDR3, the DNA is TGTGCCAGCAGTTTACCGCTCAATAAGGGGACCGGGGAGCTGTTTTTT. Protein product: CASSLPLNKGTGELFF.

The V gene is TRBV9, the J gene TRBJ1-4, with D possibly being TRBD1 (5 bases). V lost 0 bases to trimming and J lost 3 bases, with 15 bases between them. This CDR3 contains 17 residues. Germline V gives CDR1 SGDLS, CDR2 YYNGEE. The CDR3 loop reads CASSVGGTSRANEKLFF. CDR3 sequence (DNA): TGTGCCAGCAGCGTAGGTGGGACCTCTCGGGCTAATGAAAAACTGTTTTTT.

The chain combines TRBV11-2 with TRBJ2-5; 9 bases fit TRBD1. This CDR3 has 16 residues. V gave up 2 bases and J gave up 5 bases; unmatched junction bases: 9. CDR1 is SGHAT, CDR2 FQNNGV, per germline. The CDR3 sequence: CASSLNPTGGFETQYF. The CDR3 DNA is TGTGCCAGCAGCTTAAATCCCACAGGGGGCTTCGAGACCCAGTACTTC. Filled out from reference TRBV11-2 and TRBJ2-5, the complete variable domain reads EAGVAQSPRYKIIEKRQSVAFWCNPISGHATLYWYQQILGQGPKLLIQFQNNGVVDDSQLPKDRFSAERLKGVDSTLKIQPAKLEDSAVYLCASSLNPTGGFETQYFGPGTRLLVL.

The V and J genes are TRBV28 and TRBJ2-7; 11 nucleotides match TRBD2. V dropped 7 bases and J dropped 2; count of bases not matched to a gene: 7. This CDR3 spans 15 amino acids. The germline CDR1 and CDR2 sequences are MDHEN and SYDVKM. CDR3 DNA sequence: TGTGCCAGCACCCCGGGACTAGCGGCCCCCTACGAGCAGTACTTC. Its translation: CASTPGLAAPYEQYF.

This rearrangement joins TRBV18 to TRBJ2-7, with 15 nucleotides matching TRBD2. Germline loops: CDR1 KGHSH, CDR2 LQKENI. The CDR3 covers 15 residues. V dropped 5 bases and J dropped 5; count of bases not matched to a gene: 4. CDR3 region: CASSWTSGGVDEQYF. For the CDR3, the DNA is TGTGCCAGCTCATGGACTAGCGGGGGGGTCGACGAGCAGTACTTC. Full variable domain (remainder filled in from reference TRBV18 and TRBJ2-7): NAGVMQNPRHLVRRRGQEARLRCSPMKGHSHVYWYRQLPEEGLKFMVYLQKENIIDESGMPKERFSAEFPKEGPSILRIQQVVRGDSAAYFCASSWTSGGVDEQYFGPGTRLTVT.

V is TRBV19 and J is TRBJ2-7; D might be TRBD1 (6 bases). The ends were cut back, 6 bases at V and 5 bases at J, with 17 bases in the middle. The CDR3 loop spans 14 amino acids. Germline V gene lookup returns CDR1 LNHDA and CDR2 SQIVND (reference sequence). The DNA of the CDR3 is TGTGCCAGTAGGCAGGGGACCAGAGGGGACGAGCAGTACTTC. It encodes CASRQGTRGDEQYF.

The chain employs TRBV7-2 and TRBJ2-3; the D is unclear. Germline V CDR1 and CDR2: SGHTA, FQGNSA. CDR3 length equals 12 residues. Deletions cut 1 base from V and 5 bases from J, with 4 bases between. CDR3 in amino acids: CASSLELDTQYF. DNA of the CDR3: TGTGCCAGCAGCTTAGAATTAGATACGCAGTATTTT. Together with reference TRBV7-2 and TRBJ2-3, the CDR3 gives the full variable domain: GAGVSQSPSNKVTEKGKDVELRCDPISGHTALYWYRQSLGQGLEFLIYFQGNSAPDKSGLPSDRFSAERTGGSVSTLTIQRTQQEDSAVYLCASSLELDTQYFGPGTRLTVL.

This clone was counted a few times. In DNA form, the CDR3 reads TGTGCCACCAGCAGAGATCAGGGAGCCGGGCCAGCCTACGAGCAGTACTTC. Protein: CATSRDQGAGPAYEQYF. This sequence joins TRBV15 and TRBJ2-7, with D tentatively TRBD1 or TRBD2 (5 bases each). Germline CDR1 reads LNHNV; CDR2 reads YYDKDF (reference sequence). Trimming shortened V by 0 bases and J by 2 bases, and 17 bases separated the two germline ends. The CDR3 extends over 17 amino acids.

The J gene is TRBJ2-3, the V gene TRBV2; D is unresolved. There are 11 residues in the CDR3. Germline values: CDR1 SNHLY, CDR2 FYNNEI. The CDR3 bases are TGTGCGAAGTCGTCGGGAGATACGCAGTATTTT. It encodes CAKSSGDTQYF.

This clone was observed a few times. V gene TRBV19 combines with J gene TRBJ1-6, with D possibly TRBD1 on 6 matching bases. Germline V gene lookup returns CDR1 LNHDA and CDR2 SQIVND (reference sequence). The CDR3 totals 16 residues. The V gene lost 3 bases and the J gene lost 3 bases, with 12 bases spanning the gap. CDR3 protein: CASSMTGEGYNSPLHF. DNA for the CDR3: TGTGCCAGTAGTATGACAGGAGAGGGCTATAATTCACCCCTCCACTTT.

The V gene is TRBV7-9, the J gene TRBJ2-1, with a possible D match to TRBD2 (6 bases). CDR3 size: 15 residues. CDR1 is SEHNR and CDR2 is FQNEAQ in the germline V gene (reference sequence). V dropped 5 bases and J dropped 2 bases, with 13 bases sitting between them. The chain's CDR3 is CASSPRLDPYNEQFF. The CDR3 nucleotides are TGTGCCAGCAGCCCTCGACTAGATCCCTACAATGAGCAGTTCTTC.

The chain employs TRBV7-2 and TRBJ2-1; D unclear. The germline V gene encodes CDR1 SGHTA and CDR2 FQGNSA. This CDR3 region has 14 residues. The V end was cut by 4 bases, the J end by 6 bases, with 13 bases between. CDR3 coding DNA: TGTGCCAGCAGCTCAAGGGCATGGATCAATGAGCAGTTCTTC. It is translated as CASSSRAWINEQFF.

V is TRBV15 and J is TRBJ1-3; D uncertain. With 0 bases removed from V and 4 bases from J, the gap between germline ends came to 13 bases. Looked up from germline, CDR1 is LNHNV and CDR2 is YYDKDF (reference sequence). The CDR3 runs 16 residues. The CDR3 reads CATSRDLTAGGNTIYF. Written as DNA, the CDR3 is TGTGCCACCAGCAGAGATCTAACGGCGGGGGGAAACACCATATATTTT.

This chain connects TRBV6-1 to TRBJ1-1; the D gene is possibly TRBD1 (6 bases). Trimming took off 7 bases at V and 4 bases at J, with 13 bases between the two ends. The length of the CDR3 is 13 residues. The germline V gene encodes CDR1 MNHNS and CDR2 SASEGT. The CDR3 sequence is CASNKQGSTEAFF. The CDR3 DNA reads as TGTGCCAGCAATAAACAGGGAAGCACTGAAGCTTTCTTT.

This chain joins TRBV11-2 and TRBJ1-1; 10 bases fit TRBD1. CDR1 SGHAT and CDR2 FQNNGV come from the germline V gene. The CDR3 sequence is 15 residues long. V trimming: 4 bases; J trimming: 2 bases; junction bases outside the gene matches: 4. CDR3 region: CASSSRQGANTEAFF. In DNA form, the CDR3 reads TGTGCCAGCAGCTCCCGACAGGGGGCTAACACTGAAGCTTTCTTT. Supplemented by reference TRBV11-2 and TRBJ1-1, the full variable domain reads EAGVAQSPRYKIIEKRQSVAFWCNPISGHATLYWYQQILGQGPKLLIQFQNNGVVDDSQLPKDRFSAERLKGVDSTLKIQPAKLEDSAVYLCASSSRQGANTEAFFGQGTRLTVV.